The clone carrying this TCR beta chain appeared once. Method: immunoSEQ multiplex PCR; TCRdb's copy keeps in-frame clones and lacks some. Among 300,000 to 450,000 clones listed, about 90% were seen once. The source of the sample is a study of blood T cell repertoires in COVID-19. CDR3 size: 16 residues. Germline CDR1 is KGHSH and CDR2 is LQKENI. With 6 bases clipped from V and 5 bases from J, the junction kept 9 bases outside the gene matches. The chain joins TRBV18 to TRBJ2-1; 11 bases align to TRBD1. Sequenced input: PBMCs or T cells enriched from blood (not recorded which). The sequence was obtained from a woman between 25 and 40 years old who had recovered from COVID-19. CDR3 DNA: TGTGCCAGCTCTCAGCGCCGGGACAGGGGGGACAATGAGCAGTTCTTC. It is translated as CASSQRRDRGDNEQFF.